Given below is one T cell receptor (beta chain) in context. What it binds is unknown. Primed by a sample-barcoded 5' primer and a J-beta primer mix, a second PCR proceeded for roughly 6 to 12 cycles. Each TCR beta cDNA got a 12-nucleotide random molecular identifier. TCRdb itself ran the 5' RACE reads through MiXCR, one entry per CDR3 protein. The sample includes about 1.8 million distinct CDR3 sequences, roughly 50% of them seen just once. Deletions cut 2 bases from V and 5 bases from J, with 12 bases between. The CDR3 has 14 residues. Germline lookup yields CDR1 MNHEY and CDR2 SVGEGT. The sample originates from a study of blood T cells in healthy people across ages. Whole-study findings and limits: The donors' CMV status was not determined, possibly confounding changes in expanded clonotypes. Relative to aged donors, long-lived donors carried more naive CD4+ cells and displayed higher diversity. Older individuals had lower TCR beta diversity per million T cells (the decline was roughly linear).

The source is a woman in her thirties or forties in good health. The gene calls are TRBV6-2 or TRBV6-3 and TRBJ2-5, with D possibly being TRBD2 (5 bases). Sequencing used blood. In DNA, the CDR3 is TGTGCCAGCAGTTACAACAGTCGGAGGGAGACCCAGTACTTC. Translating it yields CASSYNSRRETQYF.